The 2 T cell receptor beta chains below come from one sample, sequenced in a study of T cell responses to AZD1222 COVID-19 vaccine. TCRdb's table, derived via immunoSEQ multiplex PCR, lists solely in-frame clones and lacks some. This table has about 120,000 clones, 89% appearing once. The sequencing used peripheral blood, collected on day 0 of AZD1222 vaccination. The receptors stem from an adult in good health.

The V gene is TRBV6-5, the J gene TRBJ2-3; 11 positions agree with TRBD2. The germline CDR1 and CDR2 sequences are MNHEY and SVGAGI. CDR3 size: 15 residues. V dropped 6 bases and J dropped 3; count of bases not matched to a gene: 5. CDR3 region: CASSPGLAETDTQYF. CDR3 DNA sequence: TGTGCCAGCAGCCCGGGACTAGCGGAAACAGATACGCAGTATTTT.

V usage is TRBV9 and J usage is TRBJ1-5; 10 positions agree with TRBD1. The CDR3 covers 17 residues. The J segment lost 0 bases and the V segment lost 3 bases, leaving 6 bases of the junction unmatched. Germline assignment: CDR1 SGDLS and CDR2 YYNGEE. CDR3 loop: CASSGGTGAYSNQPQHF. The CDR3 nucleotides are TGTGCCAGCAGCGGCGGGACAGGGGCCTATAGCAATCAGCCCCAGCATTTT.